Included here is one T cell receptor (beta chain) sequence, with context. This specimen comes from a study of blood T cell repertoires in COVID-19. Study context: Acute and convalescent COVID-19 samples came from the United States, Italy and Spain. T cells, B-cell-depleted T cells, or PBMCs supplied cDNA or gDNA.

V was shortened by 10 bases and J by 2 bases, with 21 bases between the two germline ends. Germline lookup yields CDR1 ENHRY and CDR2 SYGVKD. The CDR3 covers 15 residues. Participants were aged about 18 to 100 years from 20 to 30 US areas. How the authors handled the data: From reference gene primer amplification, estimates of nucleated cell counts were derived. Libraries were prepared by immunoSEQ multiplex PCR; TCRdb keeps only in-frame clonotypes and omits some of them. For V, J and clone size, that table is used; D and trimming come from the DNA. The sample records about 220,000 clones, approximately 83% being singletons.

The receptor was isolated from a woman aged 60-70 years who had recovered from COVID-19. Sequencing input: PBMCs or T cells enriched from blood (not recorded which). The chain carries TRBV10-3 and TRBJ2-7, with a tentative D call TRBD1 (6 bases). This CDR3 is CATRKGIEGAYEQYF. CDR3 nucleotide sequence: TGTGCCACCCGAAAGGGGATAGAGGGGGCCTACGAGCAGTACTTC.